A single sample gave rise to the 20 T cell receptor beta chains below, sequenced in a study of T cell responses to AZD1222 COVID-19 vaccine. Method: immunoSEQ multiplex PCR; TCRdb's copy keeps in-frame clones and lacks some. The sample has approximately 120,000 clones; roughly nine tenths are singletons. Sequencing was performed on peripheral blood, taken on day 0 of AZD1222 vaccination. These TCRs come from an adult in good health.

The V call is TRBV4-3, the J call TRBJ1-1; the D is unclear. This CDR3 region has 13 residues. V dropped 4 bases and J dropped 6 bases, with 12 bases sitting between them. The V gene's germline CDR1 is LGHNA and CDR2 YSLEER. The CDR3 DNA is TGCGCCAGCAGCCGACAAAGTTTGGCTGAAGCTTTCTTT. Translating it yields CASSRQSLAEAFF.

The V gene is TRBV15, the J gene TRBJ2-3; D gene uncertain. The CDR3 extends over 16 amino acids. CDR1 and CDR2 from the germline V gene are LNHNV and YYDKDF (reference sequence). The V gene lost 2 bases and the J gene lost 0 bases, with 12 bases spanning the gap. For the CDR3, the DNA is TGTGCCACCAGCAGACTTGGGTCGGCTAGCACAGATACGCAGTATTTT. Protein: CATSRLGSASTDTQYF.

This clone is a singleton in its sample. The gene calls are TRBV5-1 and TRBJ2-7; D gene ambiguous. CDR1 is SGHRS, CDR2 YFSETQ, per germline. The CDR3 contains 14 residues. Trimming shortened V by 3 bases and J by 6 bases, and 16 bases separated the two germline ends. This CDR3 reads CASSSTWGDVEQYF. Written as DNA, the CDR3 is TGCGCCAGCAGCTCGACTTGGGGTGACGTCGAGCAGTACTTC.

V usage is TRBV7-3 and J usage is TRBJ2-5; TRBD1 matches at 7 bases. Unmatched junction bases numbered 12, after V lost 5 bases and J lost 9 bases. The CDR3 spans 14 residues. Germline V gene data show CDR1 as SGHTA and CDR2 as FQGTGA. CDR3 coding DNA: TGTGCCAGCAGCCCCGGGGCAGGGGGTGAGGCCCAGTACTTC. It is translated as CASSPGAGGEAQYF.

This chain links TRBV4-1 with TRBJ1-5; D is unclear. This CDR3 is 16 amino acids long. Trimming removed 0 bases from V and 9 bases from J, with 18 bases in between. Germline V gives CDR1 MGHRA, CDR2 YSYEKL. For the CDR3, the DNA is TGCGCCAGCAGCCAAGATAGTCCCCCTCCCTGGTGGCCCCAGCATTTT. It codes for CASSQDSPPPWWPQHF.

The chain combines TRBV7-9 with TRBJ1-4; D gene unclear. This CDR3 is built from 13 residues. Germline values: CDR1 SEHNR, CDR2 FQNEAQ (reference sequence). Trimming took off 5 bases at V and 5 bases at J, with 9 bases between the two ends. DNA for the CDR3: TGTGCCAGCAGCACCCGGATGAATGAAAAACTGTTTTTT. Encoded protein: CASSTRMNEKLFF.

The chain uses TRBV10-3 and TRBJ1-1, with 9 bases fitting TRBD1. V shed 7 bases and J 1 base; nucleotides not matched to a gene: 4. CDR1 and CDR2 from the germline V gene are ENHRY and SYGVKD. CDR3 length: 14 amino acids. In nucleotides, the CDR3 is TGTGCCATCAATACGGGACAGGGGAACACTGAAGCTTTCTTT. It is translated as CAINTGQGNTEAFF.

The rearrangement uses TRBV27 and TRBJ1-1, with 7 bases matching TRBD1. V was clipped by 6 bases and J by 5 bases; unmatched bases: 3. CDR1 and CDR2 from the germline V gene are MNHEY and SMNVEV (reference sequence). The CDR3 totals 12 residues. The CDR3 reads CASSPGGTEAFF. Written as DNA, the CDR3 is TGTGCCAGCAGCCCAGGGGGGACTGAAGCTTTCTTT.

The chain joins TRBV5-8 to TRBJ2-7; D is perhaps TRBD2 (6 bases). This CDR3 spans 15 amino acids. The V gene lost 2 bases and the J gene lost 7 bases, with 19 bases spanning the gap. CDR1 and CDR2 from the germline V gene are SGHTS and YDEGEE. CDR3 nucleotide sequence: TGTGCCAGCAGCTTCAACAGAGGACTCGCGGGGGAGCAGTACTTC. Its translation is CASSFNRGLAGEQYF.

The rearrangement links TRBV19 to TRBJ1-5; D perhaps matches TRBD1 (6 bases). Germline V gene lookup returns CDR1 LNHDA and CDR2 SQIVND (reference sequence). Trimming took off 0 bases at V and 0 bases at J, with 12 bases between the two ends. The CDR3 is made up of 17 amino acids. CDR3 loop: CASSIDTGTHSNQPQHF. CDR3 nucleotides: TGTGCCAGTAGTATAGATACAGGGACCCATAGCAATCAGCCCCAGCATTTT. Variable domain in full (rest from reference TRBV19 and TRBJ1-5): DGGITQSPKYLFRKEGQNVTLSCEQNLNHDAMYWYRQDPGQGLRLIYYSQIVNDFQKGDIAEGYSVSREKKESFPLTVTSAQKNPTAFYLCASSIDTGTHSNQPQHFGDGTRLSIL.

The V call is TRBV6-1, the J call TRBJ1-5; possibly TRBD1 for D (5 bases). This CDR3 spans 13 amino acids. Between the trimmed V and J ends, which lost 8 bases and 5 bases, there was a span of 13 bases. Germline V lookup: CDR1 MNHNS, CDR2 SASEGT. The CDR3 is CASGSRADQPQHF. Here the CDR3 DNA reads TGTGCCAGCGGAAGCAGGGCCGATCAGCCCCAGCATTTT.

As DNA, the CDR3 is TGTGCCAGCAGCCCCGGGACAGGGGTGGGACGAGCTTTCTTT. It is translated as CASSPGTGVGRAFF. The chain carries TRBV2 and TRBJ1-1, with 10 bases fitting TRBD1. V dropped 6 bases and J dropped 10; count of bases not matched to a gene: 11. The CDR3 consists of 14 residues. Germline lookup yields CDR1 SNHLY and CDR2 FYNNEI.

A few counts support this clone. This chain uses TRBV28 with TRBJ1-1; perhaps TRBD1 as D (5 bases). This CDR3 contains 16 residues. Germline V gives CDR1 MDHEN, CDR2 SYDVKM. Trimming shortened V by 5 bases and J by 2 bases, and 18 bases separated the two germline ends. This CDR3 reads CASSAGKWGGNTEAFF. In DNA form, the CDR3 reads TGTGCCAGCAGTGCAGGGAAATGGGGAGGAAACACTGAAGCTTTCTTT.

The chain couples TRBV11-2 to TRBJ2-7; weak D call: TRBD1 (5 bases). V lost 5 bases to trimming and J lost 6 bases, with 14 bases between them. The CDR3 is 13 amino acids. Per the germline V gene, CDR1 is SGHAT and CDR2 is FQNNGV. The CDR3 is CASSQSHTGEQYF. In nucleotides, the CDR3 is TGTGCCAGCAGCCAATCCCATACAGGCGAGCAGTACTTC.

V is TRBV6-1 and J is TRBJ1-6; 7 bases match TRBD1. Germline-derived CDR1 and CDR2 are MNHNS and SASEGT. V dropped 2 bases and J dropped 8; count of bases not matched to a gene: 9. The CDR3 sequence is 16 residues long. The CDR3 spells CASSERTGVLDSPLHF. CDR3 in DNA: TGTGCCAGCAGTGAAAGGACAGGCGTTCTCGATTCACCCCTCCACTTT.

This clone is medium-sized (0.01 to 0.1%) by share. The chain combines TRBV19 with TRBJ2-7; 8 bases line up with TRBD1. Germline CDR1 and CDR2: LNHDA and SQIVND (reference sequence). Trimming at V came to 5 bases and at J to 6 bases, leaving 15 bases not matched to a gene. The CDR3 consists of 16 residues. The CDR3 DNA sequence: TGTGCCAGTAGTTCCCTTGGACAGGGAAAACTAGGCGAGCAGTACTTC. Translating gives CASSSLGQGKLGEQYF.

The CDR3: CASSLLTYNSPLHF. The CDR3 DNA follows: TGTGCCAGCAGCCTTTTGACCTATAATTCACCCCTCCACTTT. The chain is built from TRBV3-1 (or the pseudogene TRBV3-2) and TRBJ1-6; no clear D gene. V was pared by 4 bases and J by 2 bases, with 6 bases between. Per germline, CDR1 LGHDT and CDR2 YNNKEL (reference sequence). The CDR3 sequence is 14 residues long.

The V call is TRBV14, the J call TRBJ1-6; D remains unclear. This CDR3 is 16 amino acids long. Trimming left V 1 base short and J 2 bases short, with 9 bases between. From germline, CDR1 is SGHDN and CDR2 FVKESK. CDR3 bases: TGTGCCAGCAGCCAAGGCAGCGGACCCTATAATTCACCCCTCCACTTT. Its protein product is CASSQGSGPYNSPLHF.

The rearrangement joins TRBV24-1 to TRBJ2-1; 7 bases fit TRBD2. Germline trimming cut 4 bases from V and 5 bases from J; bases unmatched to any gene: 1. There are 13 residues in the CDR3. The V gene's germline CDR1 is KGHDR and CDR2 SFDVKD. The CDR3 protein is CATSEGGDNEQFF. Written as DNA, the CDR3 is TGTGCCACCAGTGAGGGAGGGGACAATGAGCAGTTCTTC.

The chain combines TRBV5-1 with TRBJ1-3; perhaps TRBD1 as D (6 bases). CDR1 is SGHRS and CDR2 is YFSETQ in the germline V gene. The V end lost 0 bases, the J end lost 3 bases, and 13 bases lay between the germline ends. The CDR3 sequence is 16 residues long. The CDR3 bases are TGCGCCAGCAGCTTGGCCGTGGGGGCGTATGGAAACACCATATATTTT. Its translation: CASSLAVGAYGNTIYF.